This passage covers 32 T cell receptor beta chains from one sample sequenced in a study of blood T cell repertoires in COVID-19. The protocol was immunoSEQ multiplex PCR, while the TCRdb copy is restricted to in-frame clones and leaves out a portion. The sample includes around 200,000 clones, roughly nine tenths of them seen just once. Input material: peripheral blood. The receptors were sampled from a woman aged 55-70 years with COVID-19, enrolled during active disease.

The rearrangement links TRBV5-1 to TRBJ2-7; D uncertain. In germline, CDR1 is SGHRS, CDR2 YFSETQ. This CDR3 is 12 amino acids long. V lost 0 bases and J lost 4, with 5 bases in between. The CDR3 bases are TGCGCCAGCAGCTTGGTATTTTACGAGCAGTACTTC. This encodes CASSLVFYEQYF.

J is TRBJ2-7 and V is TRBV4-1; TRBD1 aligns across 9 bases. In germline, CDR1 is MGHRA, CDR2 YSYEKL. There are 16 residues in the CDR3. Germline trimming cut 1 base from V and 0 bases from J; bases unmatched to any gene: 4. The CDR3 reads CASSQGTGGISYEQYF. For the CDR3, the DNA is TGCGCCAGCAGCCAAGGAACAGGGGGCATCTCCTACGAGCAGTACTTC.

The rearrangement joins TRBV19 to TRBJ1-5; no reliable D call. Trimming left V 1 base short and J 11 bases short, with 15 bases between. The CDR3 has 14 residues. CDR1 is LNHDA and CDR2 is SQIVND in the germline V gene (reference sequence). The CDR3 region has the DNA TGTGCCAGTAGTATAGTGGGCAGGCCCCCGTCCCAGCATTTT. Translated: CASSIVGRPPSQHF.

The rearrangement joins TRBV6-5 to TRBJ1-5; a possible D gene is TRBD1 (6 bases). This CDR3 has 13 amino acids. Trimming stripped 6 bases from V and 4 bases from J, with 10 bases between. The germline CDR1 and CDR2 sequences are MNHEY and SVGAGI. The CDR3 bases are TGTGCCAGCAGACGGACAGAAAATCAGCCCCAGCATTTT. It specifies CASRRTENQPQHF.

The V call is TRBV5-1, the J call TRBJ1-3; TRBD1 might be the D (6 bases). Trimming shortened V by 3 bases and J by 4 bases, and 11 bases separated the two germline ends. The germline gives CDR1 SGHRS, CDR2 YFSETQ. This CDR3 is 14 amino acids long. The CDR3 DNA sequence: TGCGCCAGCAGCTCTGGGGGCTTCGGAAACACCATATATTTT. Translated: CASSSGGFGNTIYF.

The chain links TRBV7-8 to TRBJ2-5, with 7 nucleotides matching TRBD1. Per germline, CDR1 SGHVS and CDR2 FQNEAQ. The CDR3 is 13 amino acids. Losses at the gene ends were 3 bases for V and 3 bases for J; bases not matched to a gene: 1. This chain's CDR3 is CASSFGTEETQYF. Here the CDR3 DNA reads TGTGCCAGCAGCTTCGGGACAGAAGAGACCCAGTACTTC.

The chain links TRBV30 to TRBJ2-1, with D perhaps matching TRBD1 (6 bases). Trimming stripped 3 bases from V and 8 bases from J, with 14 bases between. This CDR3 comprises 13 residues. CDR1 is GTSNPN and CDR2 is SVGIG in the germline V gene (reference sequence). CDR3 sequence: CAWSALRGHEQFF. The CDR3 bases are TGTGCCTGGAGCGCACTCAGGGGCCATGAGCAGTTCTTC.

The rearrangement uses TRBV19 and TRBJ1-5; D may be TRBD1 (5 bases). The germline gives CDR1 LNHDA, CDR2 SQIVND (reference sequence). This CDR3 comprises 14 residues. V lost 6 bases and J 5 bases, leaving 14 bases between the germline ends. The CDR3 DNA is TGTGCCAGTAGGTCGGGCAGGGTGGATCAGCCCCAGCATTTT. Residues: CASRSGRVDQPQHF.

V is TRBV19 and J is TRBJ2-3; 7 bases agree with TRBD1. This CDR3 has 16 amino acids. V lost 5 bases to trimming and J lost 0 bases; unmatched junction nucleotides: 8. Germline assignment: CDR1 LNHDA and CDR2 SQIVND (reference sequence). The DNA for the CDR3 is TGTGCCAGTAGTGGGGACAGCCACCCTAGCACAGATACGCAGTATTTT. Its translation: CASSGDSHPSTDTQYF. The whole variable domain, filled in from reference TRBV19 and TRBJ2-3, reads DGGITQSPKYLFRKEGQNVTLSCEQNLNHDAMYWYRQDPGQGLRLIYYSQIVNDFQKGDIAEGYSVSREKKESFPLTVTSAQKNPTAFYLCASSGDSHPSTDTQYFGPGTRLTVL.

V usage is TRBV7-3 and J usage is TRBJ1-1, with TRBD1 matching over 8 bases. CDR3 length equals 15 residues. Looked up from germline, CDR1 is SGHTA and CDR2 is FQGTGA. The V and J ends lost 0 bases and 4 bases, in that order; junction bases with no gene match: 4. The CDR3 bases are TGTGCCAGCAGCTTAACCAGGGGGCGAGGCACTGAAGCTTTCTTT. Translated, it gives CASSLTRGRGTEAFF.

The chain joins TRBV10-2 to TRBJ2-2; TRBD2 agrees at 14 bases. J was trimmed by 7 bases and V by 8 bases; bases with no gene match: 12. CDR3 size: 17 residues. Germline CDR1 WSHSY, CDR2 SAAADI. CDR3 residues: CASEGLAGEEKGGELFF. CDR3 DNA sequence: TGCGCCAGCGAGGGACTAGCGGGAGAGGAAAAAGGCGGGGAGCTGTTTTTT.

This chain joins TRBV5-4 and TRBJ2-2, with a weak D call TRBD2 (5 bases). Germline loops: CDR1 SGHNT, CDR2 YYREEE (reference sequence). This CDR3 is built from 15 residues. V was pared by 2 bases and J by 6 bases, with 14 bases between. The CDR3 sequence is CASSFLAEGPGELFF. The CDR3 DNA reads TGTGCCAGCAGCTTCCTAGCCGAAGGTCCCGGGGAGCTGTTTTTT.

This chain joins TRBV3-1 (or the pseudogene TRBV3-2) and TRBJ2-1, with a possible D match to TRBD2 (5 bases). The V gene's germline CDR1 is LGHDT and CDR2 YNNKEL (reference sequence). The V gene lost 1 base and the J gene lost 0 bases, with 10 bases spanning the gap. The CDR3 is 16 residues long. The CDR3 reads CASSQVGGGSYNEQFF. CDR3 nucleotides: TGTGCCAGCAGCCAAGTCGGCGGAGGCTCCTACAATGAGCAGTTCTTC.

CDR3 region: CASSVGLPDWDNPYEQYF. The CDR3 DNA sequence: TGTGCCAGCAGCGTAGGACTCCCCGATTGGGACAACCCCTACGAGCAGTACTTC. The chain carries TRBV9 and TRBJ2-7, with a possible D match to TRBD1 (6 bases). In germline, CDR1 is SGDLS, CDR2 YYNGEE. The CDR3 runs 18 residues. V gave up 0 bases and J gave up 2 bases, with 21 bases separating them.

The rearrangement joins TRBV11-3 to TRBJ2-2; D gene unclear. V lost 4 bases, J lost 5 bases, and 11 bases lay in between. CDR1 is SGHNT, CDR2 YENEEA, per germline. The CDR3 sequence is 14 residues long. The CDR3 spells CASSSLPGTGELFF. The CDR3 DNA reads TGTGCCAGCAGCTCACTCCCCGGGACCGGGGAGCTGTTTTTT.

The CDR3 spells CASSRLEGNTYEQYF. CDR3 DNA: TGTGCCAGCAGCCGGCTCGAGGGAAACACCTACGAGCAGTACTTC. The rearrangement joins TRBV5-6 to TRBJ2-7, with a weak D call TRBD2 (5 bases). Germline assignment: CDR1 SGHDT and CDR2 YYEEEE. The ends were cut back, 4 bases at V and 2 bases at J, with 16 bases in the middle. The CDR3 consists of 15 residues.

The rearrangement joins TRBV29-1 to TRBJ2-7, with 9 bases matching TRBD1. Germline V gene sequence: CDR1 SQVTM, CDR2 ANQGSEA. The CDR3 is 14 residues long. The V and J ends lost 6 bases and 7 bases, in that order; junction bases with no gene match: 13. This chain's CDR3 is CSVSTDRGGREQYF. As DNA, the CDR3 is TGCAGCGTCTCTACGGACAGGGGCGGAAGGGAGCAGTACTTC.

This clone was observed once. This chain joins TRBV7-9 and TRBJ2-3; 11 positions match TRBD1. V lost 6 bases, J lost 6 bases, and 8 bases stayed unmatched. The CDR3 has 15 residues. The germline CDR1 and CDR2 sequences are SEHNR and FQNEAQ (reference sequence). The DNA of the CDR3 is TGTGCCAGCAGTTGGACAGGGGGCCGGAGTGATACGCAGTATTTT. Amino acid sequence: CASSWTGGRSDTQYF. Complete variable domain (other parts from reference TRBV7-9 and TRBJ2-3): DTGVSQNPRHKITKRGQNVTFRCDPISEHNRLYWYRQTLGQGPEFLTYFQNEAQLEKSRLLSDRFSAERPKGSFSTLEIQRTEQGDSAMYLCASSWTGGRSDTQYFGPGTRLTVL.

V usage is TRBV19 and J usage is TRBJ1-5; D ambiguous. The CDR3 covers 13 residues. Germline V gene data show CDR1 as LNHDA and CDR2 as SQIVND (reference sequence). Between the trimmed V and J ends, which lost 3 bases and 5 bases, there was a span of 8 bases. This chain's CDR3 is CASSMLGYQPQHF. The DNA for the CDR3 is TGTGCCAGTAGTATGCTCGGGTATCAGCCCCAGCATTTT.

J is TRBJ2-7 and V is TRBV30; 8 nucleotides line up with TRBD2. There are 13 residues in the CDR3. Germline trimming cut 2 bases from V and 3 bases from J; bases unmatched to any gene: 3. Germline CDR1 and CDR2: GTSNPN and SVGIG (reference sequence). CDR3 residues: CAWSLTSDYEQYF. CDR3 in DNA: TGTGCCTGGAGTTTGACTAGCGACTACGAGCAGTACTTC.

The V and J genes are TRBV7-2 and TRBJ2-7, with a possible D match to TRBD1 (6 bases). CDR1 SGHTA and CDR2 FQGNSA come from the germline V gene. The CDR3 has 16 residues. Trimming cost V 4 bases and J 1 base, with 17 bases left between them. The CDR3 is CASSSRPGATSYEQYF. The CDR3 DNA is TGTGCCAGCAGCTCTAGACCAGGGGCTACTTCCTACGAGCAGTACTTC. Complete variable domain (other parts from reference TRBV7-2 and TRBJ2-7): GAGVSQSPSNKVTEKGKDVELRCDPISGHTALYWYRQSLGQGLEFLIYFQGNSAPDKSGLPSDRFSAERTGGSVSTLTIQRTQQEDSAVYLCASSSRPGATSYEQYFGPGTRLTVT.

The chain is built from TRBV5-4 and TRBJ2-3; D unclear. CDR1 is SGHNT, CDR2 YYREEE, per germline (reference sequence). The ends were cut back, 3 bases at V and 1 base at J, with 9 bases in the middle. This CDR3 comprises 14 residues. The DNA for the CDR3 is TGTGCCAGCAGCTACGCCCCAGGCACAGATACGCAGTATTTT. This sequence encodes CASSYAPGTDTQYF.

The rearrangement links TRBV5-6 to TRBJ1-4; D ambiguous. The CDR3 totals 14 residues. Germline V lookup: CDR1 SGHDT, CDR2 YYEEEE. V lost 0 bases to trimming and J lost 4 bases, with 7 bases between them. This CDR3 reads CASSLGQINEKLFF. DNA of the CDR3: TGTGCCAGCAGCTTGGGGCAGATTAATGAAAAACTGTTTTTT.

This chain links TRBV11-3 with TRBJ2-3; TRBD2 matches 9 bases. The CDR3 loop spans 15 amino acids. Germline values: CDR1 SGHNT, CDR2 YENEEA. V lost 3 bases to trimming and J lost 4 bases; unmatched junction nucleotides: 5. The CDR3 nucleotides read TGTGCCAGCAGCTTCGCGGGAGGGCCCGCAGATACGCAGTATTTT. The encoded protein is CASSFAGGPADTQYF.

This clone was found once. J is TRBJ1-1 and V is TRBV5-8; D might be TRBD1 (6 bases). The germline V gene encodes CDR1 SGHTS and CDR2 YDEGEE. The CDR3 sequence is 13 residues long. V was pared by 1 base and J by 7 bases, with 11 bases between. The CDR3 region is CASSLTRGSEAFF. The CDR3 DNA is TGTGCCAGCAGCTTGACCAGGGGAAGTGAAGCTTTCTTT.

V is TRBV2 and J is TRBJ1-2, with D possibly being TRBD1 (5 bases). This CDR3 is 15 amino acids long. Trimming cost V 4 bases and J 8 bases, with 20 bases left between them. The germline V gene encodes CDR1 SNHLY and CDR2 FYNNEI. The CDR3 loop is CASSVQAGTLVGYTF. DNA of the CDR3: TGTGCCAGCAGTGTCCAGGCGGGGACGCTAGTGGGCTACACCTTC. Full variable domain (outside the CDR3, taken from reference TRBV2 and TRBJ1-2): EPEVTQTPSHQVTQMGQEVILRCVPISNHLYFYWYRQILGQKVEFLVSFYNNEISEKSEIFDDQFSVERPDGSNFTLKIRSTKLEDSAMYFCASSVQAGTLVGYTFGSGTRLTVV.

The CDR3 here is CASSRTGFGYTF. The CDR3 bases are TGTGCCAGCAGCAGGACAGGATTTGGCTACACCTTC. The chain combines TRBV3-1 (or the pseudogene TRBV3-2) with TRBJ1-2; TRBD1 aligns across 7 bases. V trimming: 5 bases; J trimming: 7 bases; junction bases outside the gene matches: 4. CDR3 length equals 12 residues. Germline CDR1 is LGHDT and CDR2 is YNNKEL (reference sequence).

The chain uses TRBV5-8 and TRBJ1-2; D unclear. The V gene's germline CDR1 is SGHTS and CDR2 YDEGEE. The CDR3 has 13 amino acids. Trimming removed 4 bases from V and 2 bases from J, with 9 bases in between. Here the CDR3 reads CASSVGENYGYTF. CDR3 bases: TGTGCCAGCAGCGTCGGGGAGAACTATGGCTACACCTTC. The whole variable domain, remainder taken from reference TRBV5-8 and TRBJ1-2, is EAGVTQSPTHLIKTRGQQATLRCSPISGHTSVYWYQQALGLGLQFLLWYDEGEERNRGNFPPRFSGRQFPNYSSELNVNALELEDSALYLCASSVGENYGYTFGSGTRLTVV.

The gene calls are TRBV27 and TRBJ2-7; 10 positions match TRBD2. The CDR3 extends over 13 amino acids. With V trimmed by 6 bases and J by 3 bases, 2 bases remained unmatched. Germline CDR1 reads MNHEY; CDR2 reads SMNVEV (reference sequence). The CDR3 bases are TGTGCCAGCAGCGGGACTAGCGACTACGAGCAGTACTTC. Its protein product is CASSGTSDYEQYF.

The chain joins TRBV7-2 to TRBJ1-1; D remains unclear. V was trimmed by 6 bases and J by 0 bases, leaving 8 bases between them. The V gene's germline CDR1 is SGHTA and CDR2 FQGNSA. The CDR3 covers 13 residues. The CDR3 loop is CASSKTVNTEAFF. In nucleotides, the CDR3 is TGTGCCAGCAGTAAAACAGTGAACACTGAAGCTTTCTTT.

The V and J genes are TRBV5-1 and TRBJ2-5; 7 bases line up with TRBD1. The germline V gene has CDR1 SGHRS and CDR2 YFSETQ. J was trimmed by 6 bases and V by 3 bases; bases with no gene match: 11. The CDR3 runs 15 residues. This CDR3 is CASSSDRPGFQTQYF. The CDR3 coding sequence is TGCGCCAGCAGCTCGGACAGGCCCGGGTTCCAGACCCAGTACTTC.

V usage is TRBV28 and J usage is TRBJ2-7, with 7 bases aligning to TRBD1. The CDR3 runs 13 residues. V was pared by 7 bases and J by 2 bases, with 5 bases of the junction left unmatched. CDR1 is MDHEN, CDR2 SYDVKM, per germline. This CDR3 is CASTRGQAYEQYF. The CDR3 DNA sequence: TGTGCCAGCACCCGAGGACAGGCCTACGAGCAGTACTTC. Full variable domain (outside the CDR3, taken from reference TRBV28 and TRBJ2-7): DVKVTQSSRYLVKRTGEKVFLECVQDMDHENMFWYRQDPGLGLRLIYFSYDVKMKEKGDIPEGYSVSREKKERFSLILESASTNQTSMYLCASTRGQAYEQYFGPGTRLTVT.